This T cell receptor (beta chain) was recorded in a study of shared clonotypes between healthy human individuals. This clone came up a few times. Several immunoSEQ plates held equal portions of the genomic DNA taken from each subset. For sorted subsets, about 190 ng DNA per replicate equaled about 27,000 T cell genomes. Per the authors' pipeline: Filtering of immunoSEQ junctional sequences could not match full-length read filtering. TCRdb's table, derived via immunoSEQ multiplex PCR, lists solely in-frame clones and lacks some. The V and J calls and clone size were taken over from that table, and D and trimming were inferred from the DNA. The data show roughly 640,000 clones, approximately 74% seen once. The source of this sequence is a woman in her thirties in good health. Sequencing was carried out using memory CD4+ T cells sorted from blood. Subset specified: CD45RA-negative fraction.

In nucleotides, the CDR3 is TGTGCCAGCAGTGCCGGACAGCTTAGCAATCAGCCCCAGCATTTT. Protein: CASSAGQLSNQPQHF. This chain joins TRBV2 and TRBJ1-5; D may be TRBD1 (6 bases). The CDR3 loop spans 15 amino acids. The V gene's germline CDR1 is SNHLY and CDR2 FYNNEI. The ends were cut back, 4 bases at V and 0 bases at J, with 10 bases in the middle.